The 3 T cell receptor beta chains below come from one sample, sequenced in a study of T cell clonality in common variable immunodeficiency. Findings and caveats of the study: Reportedly, TCR beta sequences from common variable immunodeficiency showed fewer deletions and N-nucleotide insertions.

These receptors have no identified antigens. Here immunoSEQ multiplex PCR was the method, and the copy in TCRdb shows in-frame clones only, minus some. The sample counts roughly 42,000 clones, none seen once; the ten largest own 6%. Sequencing was done on a sample of peripheral blood mononuclear cells. These receptors were taken from a human donor with common variable immunodeficiency.

This clone was counted ten times or more. The CDR3 extends 3 residues past the end of the read, so its final part is completed from the germline J gene. The chain couples TRBV5-1 to TRBJ2-7, with TRBD1 matching 7 bases. The CDR3 sequence is 15 residues long. V gave up 2 bases and J gave up 4 bases; unmatched junction bases: 9. Germline V CDR1 and CDR2: SGHRS, YFSETQ. The CDR3 reads CASSLKEGARYEQYF. The sequenced CDR3 bases are TGCGCCAGCAGCTTAAAAGAGGGGGCGAGGTACGAG.

Regarding this clone: From the germline J gene comes the end of the CDR3, since the read stops 3 residues before it. The rearrangement uses TRBV19 and TRBJ2-7, with 8 bases matching TRBD1. This CDR3 is 14 amino acids long. J gave up 4 bases and V 7 bases, and 9 bases lay outside the gene matches. Germline CDR1 is LNHDA and CDR2 is SQIVND (reference sequence). The CDR3 DNA, read in part, is TGTGCCAGTACCTCAACAGGGGGGAATTACGAG. Translated: CASTSTGGNYE. The whole CDR3 sequence reads CASTSTGGNYEQYF.

This clone was counted at least ten times. The CDR3 end lies 3 residues beyond the end of the read and is filled in from the germline J gene. The chain joins TRBV5-1 to TRBJ1-1; 8 nucleotides match TRBD1. Germline loops: CDR1 SGHRS, CDR2 YFSETQ. The CDR3 totals 14 residues. Trimming at V came to 1 base and at J to 7 bases, leaving 6 bases not matched to a gene. CDR3 sequence reads: CASSLPGTGSEAFF. The part of the CDR3 DNA that was read is TGCGCCAGCAGCTTGCCCGGGACAGGAAGTGAA.